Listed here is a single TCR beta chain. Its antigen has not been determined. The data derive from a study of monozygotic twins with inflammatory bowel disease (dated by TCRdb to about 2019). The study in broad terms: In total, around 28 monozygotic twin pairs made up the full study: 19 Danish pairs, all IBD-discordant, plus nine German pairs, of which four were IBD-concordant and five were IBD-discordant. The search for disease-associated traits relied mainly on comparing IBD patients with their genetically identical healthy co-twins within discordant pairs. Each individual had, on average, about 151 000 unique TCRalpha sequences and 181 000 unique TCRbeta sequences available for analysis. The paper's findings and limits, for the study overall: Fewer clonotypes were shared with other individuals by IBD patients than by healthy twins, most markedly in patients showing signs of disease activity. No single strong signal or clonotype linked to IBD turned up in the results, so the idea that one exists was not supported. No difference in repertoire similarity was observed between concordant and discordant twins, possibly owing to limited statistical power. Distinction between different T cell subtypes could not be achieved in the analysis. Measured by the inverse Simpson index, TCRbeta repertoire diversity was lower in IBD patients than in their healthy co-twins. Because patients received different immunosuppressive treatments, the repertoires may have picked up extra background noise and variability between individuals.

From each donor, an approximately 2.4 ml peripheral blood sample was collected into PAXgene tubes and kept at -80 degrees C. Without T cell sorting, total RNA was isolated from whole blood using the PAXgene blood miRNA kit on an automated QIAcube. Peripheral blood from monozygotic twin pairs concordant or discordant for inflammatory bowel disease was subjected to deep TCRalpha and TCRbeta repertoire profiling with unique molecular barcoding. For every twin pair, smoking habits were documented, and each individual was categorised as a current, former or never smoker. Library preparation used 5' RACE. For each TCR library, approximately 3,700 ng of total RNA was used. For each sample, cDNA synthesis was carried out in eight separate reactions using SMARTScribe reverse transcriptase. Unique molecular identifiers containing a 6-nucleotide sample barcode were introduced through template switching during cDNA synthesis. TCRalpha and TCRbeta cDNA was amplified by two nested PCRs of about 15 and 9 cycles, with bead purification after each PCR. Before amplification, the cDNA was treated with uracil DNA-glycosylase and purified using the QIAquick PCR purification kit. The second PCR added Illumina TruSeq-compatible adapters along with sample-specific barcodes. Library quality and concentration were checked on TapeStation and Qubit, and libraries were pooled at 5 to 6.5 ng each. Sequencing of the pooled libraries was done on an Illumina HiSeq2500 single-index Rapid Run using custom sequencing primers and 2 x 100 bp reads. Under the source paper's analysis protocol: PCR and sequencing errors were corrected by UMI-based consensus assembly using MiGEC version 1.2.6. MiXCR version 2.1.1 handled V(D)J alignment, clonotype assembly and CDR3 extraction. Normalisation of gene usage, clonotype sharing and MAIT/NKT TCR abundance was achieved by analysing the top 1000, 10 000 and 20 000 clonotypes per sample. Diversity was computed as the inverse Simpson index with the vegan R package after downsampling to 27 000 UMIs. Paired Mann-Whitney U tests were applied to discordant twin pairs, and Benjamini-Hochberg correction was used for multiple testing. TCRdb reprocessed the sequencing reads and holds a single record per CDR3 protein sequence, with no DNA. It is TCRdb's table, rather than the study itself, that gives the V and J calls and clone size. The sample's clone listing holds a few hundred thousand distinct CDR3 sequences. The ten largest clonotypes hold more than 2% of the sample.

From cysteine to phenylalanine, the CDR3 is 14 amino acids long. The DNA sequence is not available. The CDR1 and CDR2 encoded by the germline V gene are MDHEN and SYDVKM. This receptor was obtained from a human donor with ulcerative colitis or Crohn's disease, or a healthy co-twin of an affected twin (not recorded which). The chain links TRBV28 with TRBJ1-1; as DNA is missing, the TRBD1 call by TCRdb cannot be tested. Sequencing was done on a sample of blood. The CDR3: CASRAPGASWRGFF.